What follows are 20 T cell receptor beta chains derived from one specimen sequenced in a study of draining lymph node invasion in breast cancer. Memory regulatory T cells were sorted as CD4+ CD45RA- CD25high cells. TCRdb re-derived calls from the bulk RNA-seq reads in MiXCR, one entry per CDR3 protein. Among over a thousand distinct CDR3 sequences listed, about three fifths were seen once. Specimen: sorted memory Tregs from a lymph node. The receptors were gathered from a female donor with luminal breast cancer.

The chain combines TRBV19 with TRBJ2-2; the D gene is possibly TRBD1 (6 bases). V dropped 6 bases and J dropped 0 bases, with 14 bases sitting between them. This CDR3 is built from 16 residues. CDR1 and CDR2 from the germline V gene are LNHDA and SQIVND (reference sequence). The CDR3 region has the DNA TGTGCCAGTAGGAAATTCGGGACACCGAACACCGGGGAGCTGTTTTTT. It translates to CASRKFGTPNTGELFF. Full variable domain (outside the CDR3, taken from reference TRBV19 and TRBJ2-2): DGGITQSPKYLFRKEGQNVTLSCEQNLNHDAMYWYRQDPGQGLRLIYYSQIVNDFQKGDIAEGYSVSREKKESFPLTVTSAQKNPTAFYLCASRKFGTPNTGELFFGEGSRLTVL.

The chain uses TRBV30 and TRBJ1-1; D possibly corresponds to TRBD1 (5 bases). Germline V lookup: CDR1 GTSNPN, CDR2 SVGIG (reference sequence). CDR3 length: 16 amino acids. The V gene lost 3 bases and the J gene lost 3 bases, with 20 bases spanning the gap. The CDR3 reads CAWSSPLGGVYTEAFF. CDR3 in DNA: TGTGCCTGGAGCTCCCCCCTTGGGGGGGTTTACACTGAAGCTTTCTTT.

A word on this clonotype: Its ends do not fully match the called genes, so a read error is possible. The rearrangement uses TRBV20-1 and TRBJ1-2; the D gene is possibly TRBD1 (5 bases). CDR3 length equals 11 residues. Germline V gives CDR1 DFQATT, CDR2 SNEGSKA (reference sequence). DNA for the CDR3: TGCAGTGCTAAGGTTGTGGGGCCCCCACCCTTC. Encoded protein: CSAKVVGPPPF.

J is TRBJ1-2 and V is TRBV2; no definite D call. V was clipped by 6 bases and J by 7 bases, with 15 bases between them. Germline loops: CDR1 SNHLY, CDR2 FYNNEI. The CDR3 extends over 13 amino acids. CDR3 protein: CASRMDQLFGYTF. Here the CDR3 DNA reads TGTGCCAGCAGAATGGATCAGTTGTTTGGCTACACCTTC.

The chain's CDR3 is CAWRAGTLYNEQFF. In DNA form, the CDR3 reads TGTGCCTGGAGAGCCGGGACCCTCTACAATGAGCAGTTCTTC. The chain has TRBV30 and TRBJ2-1, with D possibly called TRBD1 or TRBD2 (5 bases each). The V gene lost 3 bases and the J gene lost 3 bases, with 12 bases spanning the gap. Germline lookup yields CDR1 GTSNPN and CDR2 SVGIG (reference sequence). The CDR3 spans 14 residues.

The chain links TRBV5-1 to TRBJ2-1; D is ambiguous. There are 12 residues in the CDR3. CDR1 is SGHRS, CDR2 YFSETQ, per germline. Trimming removed 4 bases at V and 8 bases at J, with 10 bases between. The CDR3 region has the DNA TGCGCCAGCAGCCCTACCACCTATGAGCAGTTCTTC. It codes for CASSPTTYEQFF.

The chain is built from TRBV4-1 and TRBJ1-5, with TRBD1 matching 8 bases. The CDR3 sequence is 15 residues long. Germline V gives CDR1 MGHRA, CDR2 YSYEKL. The ends lost 2 bases at V and 7 bases at J; junction bases unmatched: 7. The CDR3 sequence: CASSQRDRGGQPQHF. The CDR3, as DNA: TGCGCCAGCAGCCAACGAGACAGGGGCGGGCAGCCCCAGCATTTT.

The chain employs TRBV5-1 and TRBJ2-1, with D uncertain. CDR1 and CDR2 (germline): SGHRS, YFSETQ. The CDR3 spans 12 residues. With 4 bases removed from V and 7 bases from J, the gap between germline ends came to 9 bases. CDR3 in amino acids: CASSIDLNEQFF. CDR3 sequence (DNA): TGCGCCAGCAGCATCGATCTAAATGAGCAGTTCTTC.

This clonotype was found a few times. The chain joins TRBV5-1 to TRBJ1-1, with D maybe TRBD1 (5 bases). This CDR3 spans 14 amino acids. The germline V gene encodes CDR1 SGHRS and CDR2 YFSETQ. Trimming took 4 bases from V and 4 from J, leaving 14 bases between them. This CDR3 reads CASSSGTAFTEAFF. CDR3 coding DNA: TGCGCCAGCAGCAGCGGGACGGCCTTCACTGAAGCTTTCTTT. Using reference TRBV5-1 and TRBJ1-1 for the parts outside the CDR3, the full variable domain is KAGVTQTPRYLIKTRGQQVTLSCSPISGHRSVSWYQQTPGQGLQFLFEYFSETQRNKGNFPGRFSGRQFSNSRSEMNVSTLELGDSALYLCASSSGTAFTEAFFGQGTRLTVV.

This chain joins TRBV5-1 and TRBJ2-5; the D is unclear. V lost 0 bases, J lost 5 bases, and 5 bases lay in between. Germline V gene sequence: CDR1 SGHRS, CDR2 YFSETQ. This CDR3 comprises 12 residues. The CDR3 DNA is TGCGCCAGCAGCTTGGCTGGGGAGACCCAGTACTTC. This gives the protein CASSLAGETQYF.

V usage is TRBV4-1 and J usage is TRBJ2-1, with TRBD2 matching 9 bases. The germline V gene encodes CDR1 MGHRA and CDR2 YSYEKL. The CDR3 runs 15 residues. The V gene end was trimmed by 4 bases and the J gene end by 5 bases; junction bases not matched to a gene: 6. The CDR3 DNA follows: TGCGCCAGCAGCCTTCGGGTAGCGGGGGACAATGAGCAGTTCTTC. It yields the protein CASSLRVAGDNEQFF.

The chain joins TRBV7-3 to TRBJ1-1, with TRBD1 matching over 9 bases. From germline, CDR1 is SGHTA and CDR2 FQGTGA. The J segment lost 5 bases and the V segment lost 5 bases, leaving 12 bases of the junction unmatched. CDR3 length equals 16 residues. The CDR3 nucleotides are TGTGCCAGCAGCCACAACACTGGGACAGGGAAAACTGAAGCTTTCTTT. This encodes CASSHNTGTGKTEAFF. The whole variable domain, remainder taken from reference TRBV7-3 and TRBJ1-1, is GAGVSQTPSNKVTEKGKYVELRCDPISGHTALYWYRQSLGQGPEFLIYFQGTGAADDSGLPNDRFFAVRPEGSVSTLKIQRTERGDSAVYLCASSHNTGTGKTEAFFGQGTRLTVV.

The chain combines TRBV6-5 with TRBJ1-5; D gene ambiguous. The CDR3 length is 13 residues. Germline V gene lookup returns CDR1 MNHEY and CDR2 SVGAGI. Trimming cost V 3 bases and J 2 bases, with 5 bases left between them. The CDR3 sequence is CASSYGRNQPQHF. The CDR3 DNA is TGTGCCAGCAGTTATGGTCGCAATCAGCCCCAGCATTTT.

About this clonotype: Relative to the germline gene, one junction end is altered; a read error may explain this. The chain combines TRBV6-1 with TRBJ1-4; D call uncertain. The CDR3 is made up of 13 amino acids. Germline-derived CDR1 and CDR2 are MNHNS and SASEGT. The CDR3 nucleotides are TGTGCCAGCAGTGAAAGCCTACCCGGGCCGGCTAATTTT. Translation gives CASSESLPGPANF.

This rearrangement joins TRBV12-3 or TRBV12-4 to TRBJ2-1; D assignment may be TRBD1 or TRBD2 (6 bases each). The V gene lost 6 bases and the J gene lost 5 bases, with 14 bases spanning the gap. The CDR3 extends over 14 amino acids. CDR3 nucleotide sequence: TGTGCCAGCAGCCCATGGGGGGCGGACAATGAGCAGTTCTTC. Translating it yields CASSPWGADNEQFF.

V usage is TRBV10-1 and J usage is TRBJ2-3; 15 bases line up with TRBD2. CDR1 is WNHNN, CDR2 SYGVQD, per germline (reference sequence). The J segment lost 4 bases and the V segment lost 5 bases, leaving 7 bases of the junction unmatched. The CDR3 has 17 residues. The DNA for the CDR3 is TGCGCCAGCAGTCGGACTAGCGGGGGGGACGGCGCAGATACGCAGTATTTT. Its protein product is CASSRTSGGDGADTQYF.

A remark on this clonotype: The junction departs from germline at one end; a sequencing error may be responsible. The genes are TRBV28 and TRBJ2-4, with 11 nucleotides matching TRBD2. The V gene's germline CDR1 is MDHEN and CDR2 SYDVKM. This CDR3 has 13 residues. The CDR3 nucleotides are TGTACCAGCAGTTCCCCTAGCGGGGGGCCACATCACTTC. This gives the protein CTSSSPSGGPHHF.

By share of the sample, this clonotype is hyperexpanded. The chain joins TRBV7-2 to TRBJ2-3; 7 bases are shared with TRBD1. Trimming at V came to 3 bases and at J to 3 bases, leaving 6 bases not matched to a gene. The CDR3 is made up of 15 amino acids. Germline assignment: CDR1 SGHTA and CDR2 FQGNSA. The CDR3 here is CASSFSGQATDTQYF. The CDR3 coding sequence is TGTGCCAGCAGCTTTTCCGGACAGGCAACAGATACGCAGTATTTT.

This clonotype has only a few counts. This chain joins TRBV29-1 and TRBJ1-1, with no clear D. Trimming removed 0 bases at V and 6 bases at J, with 11 bases between. Per germline, CDR1 SQVTM and CDR2 ANQGSEA. The CDR3 runs to 13 residues. The CDR3 here is CSVEDNFVAEAFF. Written as DNA, the CDR3 is TGCAGCGTTGAAGATAATTTTGTCGCTGAAGCTTTCTTT.

The CDR3 spells CASKRKGLAGLTDTQYF. For the CDR3, the DNA is TGCGCCAGCAAAAGAAAAGGGCTAGCGGGCCTCACAGATACGCAGTATTTT. The chain joins TRBV5-1 to TRBJ2-3, with 8 bases that match TRBD2. The CDR3 is 17 residues long. Trimming at V came to 6 bases and at J to 2 bases, leaving 14 bases not matched to a gene. CDR1 and CDR2 (germline): SGHRS, YFSETQ.